The 21 T cell receptor beta chains in this list originate from one sample, sequenced in a study of beta chain features in type 1 diabetes. Sequencing targeted expressed TCRB transcripts, as all isolated RNA had been reverse transcribed. Generated by immunoSEQ multiplex PCR, the TCRdb table keeps only in-frame clones and is missing some. Of more than 550,000 clones listed, about an eighth are singletons. Study outcomes and limitations: Among patients with Type 1 diabetes, TCRB CDR3s were moderately but significantly shorter in every one of the four CD4+ subsets.

The antigens these receptors bind are not known. Sample: naive CD4+ T cells from blood. All receptors derive from a man aged 18 to 35 with type 1 diabetes.

The DNA for the CDR3 is TGCAGTGCTGAGGAGCTGTTTTTT. Amino acids: CSAEELFF. J is TRBJ2-2 and V is TRBV20-1; no firm D call. Trimming took off 5 bases at V and 10 bases at J, with 2 bases between the two ends. CDR3 length equals 8 residues. CDR1 is DFQATT, CDR2 SNEGSKA, per germline (reference sequence).

The chain couples TRBV18 to TRBJ2-4; 10 bases match TRBD2. Per germline, CDR1 KGHSH and CDR2 LQKENI. The CDR3 covers 15 residues. V gave up 3 bases and J gave up 7 bases; unmatched junction bases: 6. The CDR3 sequence is CASSPGLAERNIQYF. The CDR3 bases are TGTGCCAGCTCACCCGGACTAGCGGAACGCAACATTCAGTACTTC.

The CDR3 DNA sequence: TGTGCCAGCAGTTACGGCAGGGTCACTGAAGCTTTCTTT. Protein: CASSYGRVTEAFF. The chain combines TRBV6-5 with TRBJ1-1, with D maybe TRBD1 (5 bases). Trimming took 2 bases from V and 4 from J, leaving 8 bases between them. In germline, CDR1 is MNHEY, CDR2 SVGAGI. The CDR3 covers 13 residues.

This clone occurred a few times. The rearrangement links TRBV5-4 to TRBJ2-5, with D perhaps TRBD1 (7 bases). From germline, CDR1 is SGHNT and CDR2 YYREEE (reference sequence). Trimming removed 3 bases from V and 0 bases from J, with 15 bases in between. The CDR3 is made up of 16 amino acids. The CDR3 spells CASSYAGQRHQETQYF. The CDR3 DNA reads TGTGCCAGCAGCTATGCGGGACAGCGCCACCAAGAGACCCAGTACTTC.

V is TRBV9 and J is TRBJ2-5; D unclear. The germline CDR1 and CDR2 sequences are SGDLS and YYNGEE. The CDR3 is 13 residues long. V was pared by 0 bases and J by 7 bases, with 10 bases between. The CDR3 DNA follows: TGTGCCAGCAGCGTAGGGCACCCGGGGACCCAGTACTTC. Amino acid sequence: CASSVGHPGTQYF.

The V gene is TRBV30, the J gene TRBJ1-4, with no clear D. The V end was cut by 1 base, the J end by 0 bases, with 12 bases between. Germline CDR1 reads GTSNPN; CDR2 reads SVGIG (reference sequence). The CDR3 totals 16 residues. The DNA for the CDR3 is TGTGCCTGGAGTGCCCTTGGGCAGGCAACTAATGAAAAACTGTTTTTT. This encodes CAWSALGQATNEKLFF.

The chain combines TRBV5-4 with TRBJ2-1; perhaps TRBD1 as D (7 bases). The germline V gene has CDR1 SGHNT and CDR2 YYREEE (reference sequence). V was trimmed by 4 bases and J by 4 bases, leaving 21 bases between them. The CDR3 spans 17 residues. The CDR3 DNA sequence: TGTGCCAGCAGCATTTGGGGGTTACAGGGGAGGTACAATGAGCAGTTCTTC. Its protein is CASSIWGLQGRYNEQFF. Filled out from reference TRBV5-4 and TRBJ2-1, the complete variable domain reads ETGVTQSPTHLIKTRGQQVTLRCSSQSGHNTVSWYQQALGQGPQFIFQYYREEENGRGNFPPRFSGLQFPNYSSELNVNALELDDSALYLCASSIWGLQGRYNEQFFGPGTRLTVL.

The gene calls are TRBV21-1 and TRBJ1-1. TRBV21-1 is marked as a pseudogene. CDR3 length: 16 residues. In nucleotides, the CDR3 is TGTGCCAGCGACGTGTGCAGGAGGTGGATGAACACTGAAGCTTTCTTT. Amino acids: CASDVCRRWMNTEAFF.

This clone was found a few times. CDR3 coding DNA: TGTGCCAGCACCGGCTGGGCGGGGGGCACGTTCAATGAGCAGTTCTTC. Translation: CASTGWAGGTFNEQFF. The chain uses TRBV6-6 and TRBJ2-1; 8 nucleotides line up with TRBD2. The CDR3 covers 16 residues. J lost 6 bases, V lost 7 bases, and 14 bases had no gene match. The V gene's germline CDR1 is MNHNY and CDR2 SVGAGI (reference sequence).

This clone has only a few counts. The J gene is TRBJ2-4, the V gene TRBV9; unclear D gene. The CDR3 spans 13 residues. Germline V gene data show CDR1 as SGDLS and CDR2 as YYNGEE. V lost 1 base to trimming and J lost 9 bases, with 11 bases between them. The CDR3 spells CASSVSGPGIQYF. CDR3 nucleotides: TGTGCCAGCAGCGTAAGTGGTCCTGGCATTCAGTACTTC. Filled out from reference TRBV9 and TRBJ2-4, the complete variable domain reads DSGVTQTPKHLITATGQRVTLRCSPRSGDLSVYWYQQSLDQGLQFLIQYYNGEERAKGNILERFSAQQFPDLHSELNLSSLELGDSALYFCASSVSGPGIQYFGAGTRLSVL.

The V and J genes are TRBV10-3 and TRBJ2-3; 10 positions match TRBD1. The CDR3 runs to 15 residues. Losses at the gene ends were 6 bases for V and 1 base for J; bases not matched to a gene: 4. Germline CDR1 ENHRY, CDR2 SYGVKD. The CDR3 region is CAISTGTGGTDTQYF. CDR3 nucleotide sequence: TGTGCCATCAGCACCGGGACAGGGGGCACAGATACGCAGTATTTT.

The chain combines TRBV19 with TRBJ1-2; D is ambiguous. CDR3 length: 12 amino acids. Germline-derived CDR1 and CDR2 are LNHDA and SQIVND (reference sequence). V was trimmed by 6 bases and J by 4 bases, leaving 9 bases between them. CDR3 sequence: CASSPGFYGYTF. The CDR3 DNA sequence: TGTGCCAGTAGCCCGGGATTCTATGGCTACACCTTC.

In its sample, this clone was seen a few times. The chain uses TRBV5-1 and TRBJ2-2, with a tentative D call TRBD1 (5 bases). This CDR3 region has 15 residues. V shed 1 base and J shed 3 bases, with 10 bases lying between them. CDR1 SGHRS and CDR2 YFSETQ come from the germline V gene. The DNA for the CDR3 is TGCGCCAGCAGCTTGCCCCAGGGCGACACCGGGGAGCTGTTTTTT. Encoded protein: CASSLPQGDTGELFF.

This sequence joins TRBV18 and TRBJ1-2; 8 bases are shared with TRBD1. CDR1 is KGHSH, CDR2 LQKENI, per germline. The J segment lost 5 bases and the V segment lost 2 bases, leaving 4 bases of the junction unmatched. The CDR3 consists of 14 residues. CDR3 in DNA: TGTGCCAGCTCACCAGGGGGACAGGTGTATGGCTACACCTTC. Translated: CASSPGGQVYGYTF.

About this clone: A read error may account for a junction end that differs from germline. The chain links TRBV7-7 to TRBJ2-1, with 9 bases identical to TRBD2. The CDR3 loop spans 14 amino acids. Looked up from germline, CDR1 is SSHAT and CDR2 is FNYEAQ (reference sequence). This chain's CDR3 is CASSSSGAYNEQFF. In nucleotides, the CDR3 is TGTGCTAGCAGCTCTAGCGGGGCCTACAATGAGCAGTTCTTC.

The J gene is TRBJ2-3, the V gene TRBV18; possibly TRBD2 for D (6 bases). The CDR3 is 16 residues long. Germline CDR1 KGHSH, CDR2 LQKENI. Trimming shortened V by 3 bases and J by 5 bases, and 18 bases separated the two germline ends. The chain's CDR3 is CASSPGNGGELDTQYF. The DNA for the CDR3 is TGTGCCAGCTCACCGGGGAACGGCGGGGAGCTAGATACGCAGTATTTT.

This clone was counted a few times. The same CDR3 arises from other DNA sequences in this sample as well. The V gene is TRBV5-1, the J gene TRBJ1-2, with 9 bases matching TRBD1. This CDR3 has 12 residues. Germline V gives CDR1 SGHRS, CDR2 YFSETQ. V lost 4 bases and J lost 8; bases outside the gene matches: 3. CDR3 nucleotides: TGCGCCAGCAGCCTGGACAGGGGCGGCTACACCTTC. It encodes CASSLDRGGYTF.

The chain uses TRBV5-1 and TRBJ2-1; D unclear. Trimming cost V 4 bases and J 6 bases, with 11 bases left between them. Germline lookup yields CDR1 SGHRS and CDR2 YFSETQ. The CDR3 spans 13 residues. The CDR3 DNA is TGCGCCAGCAGCACAGTCATGGGCAATGAGCAGTTCTTC. Protein sequence: CASSTVMGNEQFF. Filled out from reference TRBV5-1 and TRBJ2-1, the complete variable domain reads KAGVTQTPRYLIKTRGQQVTLSCSPISGHRSVSWYQQTPGQGLQFLFEYFSETQRNKGNFPGRFSGRQFSNSRSEMNVSTLELGDSALYLCASSTVMGNEQFFGPGTRLTVL.

The chain links TRBV25-1 to TRBJ2-7; TRBD1 agrees at 8 bases. The CDR3 runs 15 residues. The germline V gene has CDR1 MGHDK and CDR2 SYGVNS. Trimming took 10 bases from V and 3 from J; bases not matched to a gene: 14. As DNA, the CDR3 is TGTGCCACCCCTTCCAGGGGGCTTTTGTTCTACGAGCAGTACTTC. This sequence encodes CATPSRGLLFYEQYF.

Of note for this clone: The junction departs from germline at one end; a sequencing error may be responsible. The V gene is TRBV4-1, the J gene TRBJ1-2; tentatively, D is TRBD1 (5 bases). The germline V gene has CDR1 MGHRA and CDR2 YSYEKL. This CDR3 is built from 15 residues. CDR3 loop: CASSQDLQGPHGYTF. The CDR3, as DNA: TGTGCCAGCAGCCAAGATCTTCAGGGACCTCATGGCTACACCTTC.

Worth noting for this clone: Distinct nucleotide sequences in the sample also encode this CDR3. The chain recombines TRBV7-3 with TRBJ2-3; possible D gene TRBD1, 6 bases. The germline gives CDR1 SGHTA, CDR2 FQGTGA. The CDR3 runs 11 residues. Trimming took off 6 bases at V and 6 bases at J, with 7 bases between the two ends. The DNA of the CDR3 is TGTGCCAGCAGTCAGGGGGATACGCAGTATTTT. Protein product: CASSQGDTQYF.